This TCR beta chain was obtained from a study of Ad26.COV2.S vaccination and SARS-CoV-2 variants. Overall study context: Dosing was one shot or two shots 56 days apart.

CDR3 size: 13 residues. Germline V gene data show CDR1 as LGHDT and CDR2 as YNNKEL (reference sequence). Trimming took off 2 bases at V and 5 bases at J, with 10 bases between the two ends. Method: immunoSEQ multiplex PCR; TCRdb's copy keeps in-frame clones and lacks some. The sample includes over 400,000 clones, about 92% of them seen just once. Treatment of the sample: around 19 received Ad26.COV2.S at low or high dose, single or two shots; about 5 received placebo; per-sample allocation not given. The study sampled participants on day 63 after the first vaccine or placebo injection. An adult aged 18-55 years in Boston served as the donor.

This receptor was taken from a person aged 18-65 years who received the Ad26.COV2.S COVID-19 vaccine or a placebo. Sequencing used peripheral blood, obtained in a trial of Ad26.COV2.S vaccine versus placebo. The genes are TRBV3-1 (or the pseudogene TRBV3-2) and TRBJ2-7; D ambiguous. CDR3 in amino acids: CASSQLVAHEQYF. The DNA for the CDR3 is TGTGCCAGCAGCCAATTGGTAGCTCACGAGCAGTACTTC.